This T cell receptor beta chain is drawn from a study of response to subunit inactivated influenza vaccine. General study points: Each seasonal influenza vaccination recruits few new T cells, the authors suggested.

A single record per CDR3 protein comes from TCRdb applying MiXCR to the RT-PCR reads. The sample gives 600,000 to 700,000 distinct CDR3 sequences, roughly 15% of which show up once; about 7.6% is in the top ten. Germline loops: CDR1 SQVTM, CDR2 ANQGSEA. Trimming removed 1 base from V and 6 bases from J; junction bases left unmatched: 5. This CDR3 has 14 amino acids. Turning to this clonotype: Its antigen is currently unknown.

The rearrangement uses TRBV29-1 and TRBJ2-7, with 11 bases aligning to TRBD2. The input for sequencing was PBMCs from blood, taken 14 to 15 days before vaccination. This TCR was sampled from a man between 50 and 59 years old who received an inactivated influenza vaccine. This chain's CDR3 is CSVEGTSGRSEQYF. CDR3 in DNA: TGCAGCGTTGAAGGTACTAGCGGGAGAAGCGAGCAGTACTTC.